Sequencing of this T cell receptor (beta chain) was carried out in a study of shared clonotypes between healthy human individuals. The CDR3 totals 13 residues. Germline V gene lookup returns CDR1 ENHRY and CDR2 SYGVKD. V was pared by 0 bases and J by 4 bases, with 4 bases between. It was about 210 ng DNA, around 32,000 T cell genomes, that sorted-subset replicate PCRs used. Generated by immunoSEQ multiplex PCR, the TCRdb table keeps only in-frame clones and is missing some. Of about 2.4 million clones in the sample, around 90% were seen once. Sequencing was carried out using naive CD4+ T cells sorted from blood. Documented subset: CD45RA+ positively selected. The source of this sequence is a man aged 18 to 30 in good health. This rearrangement joins TRBV10-3 to TRBJ1-5, with D unclear. This CDR3 reads CAISESENQPQHF. CDR3 nucleotide sequence: TGTGCCATCAGTGAGTCGGAAAATCAGCCCCAGCATTTT.